This T cell receptor beta chain was captured in a study of T cells in Graves' hyperthyroidism and ophthalmopathy. Overall study: Peripheral blood was drawn at first diagnosis, prior to all treatment.

Diagnoses rested on clinical symptoms, serum thyroxine and TRAb, thyroid ultrasound and orbital computed tomography. Researchers took RNA transcripts and amplified the TCR beta CDR3 regions from them. A first-round RT-PCR of the TCR CDR3 used the HTBI primer set. TCRdb fed the multiplex PCR reads into MiXCR, producing one record per CDR3 protein. Among hundreds of thousands of distinct CDR3 sequences listed, around 14% were seen once. Study-wide points: Ophthalmopathy was distinguished from stable hyperthyroidism by 13 V-J signatures.

V was clipped by 5 bases and J by 4 bases, with 18 bases between them. In germline, CDR1 is SGHVS, CDR2 FQNEAQ. This CDR3 region has 15 residues. This clonotype was detected ten times or more. What it recognizes is unknown. The sequenced sample consisted of blood. The rearrangement joins TRBV7-8 to TRBJ2-7; either TRBD1 or TRBD2 may supply D (5 bases each). The TCR sequence derives from a young woman with Graves' hyperthyroidism. CDR3 DNA sequence: TGTGCCAGCAGCCCAGTCACAGGAGGAACGTACGAGCAGTACTTC. It encodes CASSPVTGGTYEQYF.